What follows is one T cell receptor (beta chain) and its context. No antigen is known for it. CDR1 and CDR2 (germline): SGDLS, YYNGEE. V lost 3 bases to trimming and J lost 6 bases; unmatched junction nucleotides: 7. The CDR3 totals 14 residues. The data derive from a study of Graves' ophthalmopathy and Graves' hyperthyroidism. The wider study: Pretreatment peripheral blood was obtained at initial diagnosis.

TCR beta CDR3 amplification used RNA transcripts. An opening RT-PCR round employed HTBI primers and preceded a second-round multiplex PCR. TCRdb fed the multiplex PCR reads into MiXCR, producing one record per CDR3 protein. The data contain hundreds of thousands of distinct CDR3 sequences, approximately 40% of them singletons. Study observations and caveats: Most expanded clonotypes from thyroid (those above 0.001 frequency) were also found in blood.

If patients had other autoimmune diseases, uncontrolled infections, pregnancy or lactation, they were excluded. Each diagnosis was determined on the basis of clinical symptoms, serum thyroxine, TRAb, thyroid ultrasound and orbital computed tomography. The sequencing sample was made of peripheral blood. The source of this sequence is an adult man with Graves' ophthalmopathy. V usage is TRBV9 and J usage is TRBJ1-1, with 8 bases lining up with TRBD1. This chain's CDR3 is CASSATGGPAEAFF. CDR3 DNA: TGTGCCAGCAGCGCTACAGGGGGACCCGCTGAAGCTTTCTTT.